This is a list of T cell receptor beta chains from one sample in a study of blood T cell repertoires in COVID-19. Sequencing was performed with immunoSEQ multiplex PCR; in TCRdb, only in-frame clones are kept and a portion is missing. The table shows 150,000 to 200,000 clones, with roughly nine tenths occurring only once. The sequencing input was peripheral blood. The receptors were sampled from a man aged 18 to 30 with acute or convalescent COVID-19. Each CDR3 is given with its conserved first and last residue. A D gene is named only where the DNA matches it firmly. Rows may omit the clone size; those that give it use once, few, many or a size class.

CDR3aa: CASSGQGNYGYTF
CDR3nt: TGTGCCAGCAGCGGACAGGGAAACTATGGCTACACCTTC
abundance: NA
d_gene: TRBD1
v_gene: TRBV7-9
j_gene: TRBJ1-2

CDR3aa: CATSDPQGDYGYTF
CDR3nt: TGTGCCACCAGTGACCCCCAGGGGGATTATGGCTACACCTTC
abundance: NA
d_gene: TRBD1
v_gene: TRBV24-1
j_gene: TRBJ1-2

CDR3aa: CASSARQANTEAFF
CDR3nt: TGTGCCAGCAGCGCAAGACAGGCGAACACTGAAGCTTTCTTT
abundance: NA
d_gene: NA
v_gene: TRBV9
j_gene: TRBJ1-1

CDR3aa: CATSRDQNKATGGREKLFF
CDR3nt: TGTGCCACCAGCAGAGATCAAAATAAGGCGACAGGGGGTAGAGAAAAACTGTTTTTT
abundance: NA
d_gene: TRBD1
v_gene: TRBV15
j_gene: TRBJ1-4

CDR3aa: CASSPAEARPFF
CDR3nt: TGTGCCAGCAGCCCCGCCGAGGCCCGACCTTTCTTT
abundance: NA
d_gene: NA
v_gene: TRBV7-9
j_gene: TRBJ1-1

CDR3aa: CASSYGAVAGGNEQFF
CDR3nt: TGTGCCAGCAGTTACGGTGCGGTAGCGGGGGGCAATGAGCAGTTCTTC
abundance: few
d_gene: TRBD2
v_gene: TRBV6-5
j_gene: TRBJ2-1

CDR3aa: CASSPRVRTLWENEQFF
CDR3nt: TGTGCCAGCAGCCCACGGGTACGGACCCTTTGGGAGAATGAGCAGTTCTTC
abundance: few
d_gene: NA
v_gene: TRBV7-2
j_gene: TRBJ2-1

CDR3aa: CASSPHQGKGYGYTF
CDR3nt: TGTGCCAGCAGCCCACATCAGGGGAAGGGCTATGGCTACACCTTC
abundance: NA
d_gene: NA
v_gene: TRBV7-2
j_gene: TRBJ1-2

CDR3aa: CASSQVPGLAGRYEQYF
CDR3nt: TGCGCCAGCAGTCAAGTACCGGGACTAGCGGGGAGGTACGAGCAGTACTTC
abundance: NA
d_gene: TRBD2
v_gene: TRBV23-1
j_gene: TRBJ2-7

CDR3aa: CASSLTQGEQFF
CDR3nt: TGTGCCAGCAGCCTAACACAGGGAGAGCAGTTCTTC
abundance: NA
d_gene: NA
v_gene: TRBV7-3
j_gene: TRBJ2-1

CDR3aa: CATSDARQRNQPQHF
CDR3nt: TGTGCCACCAGTGATGCCCGACAGCGCAATCAGCCCCAGCATTTT
abundance: once
d_gene: NA
v_gene: TRBV24-1
j_gene: TRBJ1-5

CDR3aa: CASSLEGADTEAFF
CDR3nt: TGCGCCAGCAGCTTGGAGGGGGCGGATACTGAAGCTTTCTTT
abundance: NA
d_gene: TRBD1
v_gene: TRBV5-1
j_gene: TRBJ1-1

CDR3aa: CASSRGSAGNTIYF
CDR3nt: TGTGCCAGCAGCAGGGGATCGGCTGGAAACACCATATATTTT
abundance: once
d_gene: NA
v_gene: TRBV2
j_gene: TRBJ1-3

CDR3aa: CATSRDSGGTQETQYF
CDR3nt: TGTGCCACCAGCAGAGATTCAGGGGGAACCCAAGAGACCCAGTACTTC
abundance: NA
d_gene: TRBD1
v_gene: TRBV15
j_gene: TRBJ2-5

CDR3aa: CASRSPGTSRSSYNEQFF
CDR3nt: TGTGCCAGCAGGTCTCCCGGGACTAGCCGTAGCTCCTACAATGAGCAGTTCTTC
abundance: NA
d_gene: TRBD2
v_gene: TRBV7-2
j_gene: TRBJ2-1

CDR3aa: CAWSPGTGTGYTF
CDR3nt: TGTGCCTGGAGTCCCGGGACAGGGACTGGCTACACCTTC
abundance: NA
d_gene: TRBD1
v_gene: TRBV30
j_gene: TRBJ1-2

CDR3aa: CASSLREETQYF
CDR3nt: TGTGCCAGCAGCTTGAGGGAGGAGACCCAGTACTTC
abundance: NA
d_gene: NA
v_gene: TRBV7-9
j_gene: TRBJ2-5

CDR3aa: CASSLTTSSGVNTGELFF
CDR3nt: TGCGCCAGCAGCTTAACAACATCTAGCGGGGTGAACACCGGGGAGCTGTTTTTT
abundance: NA
d_gene: TRBD2
v_gene: TRBV5-1
j_gene: TRBJ2-2

CDR3aa: CASSYGGGGYNEQFF
CDR3nt: TGTGCCAGCAGTTACGGCGGGGGAGGGTACAATGAGCAGTTCTTC
abundance: NA
d_gene: TRBD2
v_gene: TRBV6-5
j_gene: TRBJ2-1

CDR3aa: CASSLQGDGYGYTF
CDR3nt: TGTGCCAGCAGCTTACAGGGGGATGGCTATGGCTACACCTTC
abundance: NA
d_gene: TRBD1
v_gene: TRBV5-6
j_gene: TRBJ1-2

CDR3aa: CASSLAATGWSNTEAFF
CDR3nt: TGCGCCAGCAGCTTGGCCGCGACAGGATGGTCGAACACTGAAGCTTTCTTT
abundance: NA
d_gene: NA
v_gene: TRBV5-1
j_gene: TRBJ1-1

CDR3aa: CASTQGGTGGETQYF
CDR3nt: TGTGCCAGCACTCAGGGCGGGACAGGGGGAGAGACCCAGTACTTC
abundance: once
d_gene: TRBD1
v_gene: TRBV28
j_gene: TRBJ2-5

CDR3aa: CASSLSVFQPQHF
CDR3nt: TGTGCCAGCAGCTTGAGTGTCTTTCAGCCCCAGCATTTT
abundance: NA
d_gene: NA
v_gene: TRBV7-9
j_gene: TRBJ1-5

CDR3aa: CASSPPEGANYGYTF
CDR3nt: TGTGCCAGCTCACCCCCCGAGGGGGCTAACTATGGCTACACCTTC
abundance: NA
d_gene: NA
v_gene: TRBV18
j_gene: TRBJ1-2

CDR3aa: CASSELAGGPDTQYF
CDR3nt: TGTGCCAGCAGTGAACTAGCGGGGGGGCCCGATACGCAGTATTTT
abundance: NA
d_gene: TRBD2
v_gene: TRBV6-1
j_gene: TRBJ2-3

CDR3aa: CASSQDRTGGNQPQHF
CDR3nt: TGCGCCAGCAGCCAAGATAGGACAGGGGGCAATCAGCCCCAGCATTTT
abundance: NA
d_gene: TRBD1
v_gene: TRBV4-1
j_gene: TRBJ1-5

CDR3aa: CASTSSWRGVNGYTF
CDR3nt: TGTGCCAGCACCTCCTCCTGGAGGGGCGTAAATGGCTACACCTTC
abundance: once
d_gene: NA
v_gene: TRBV6-5
j_gene: TRBJ1-2

CDR3aa: CASSLAGVHTEAFF
CDR3nt: TGCGCCAGCAGCTTGGCCGGGGTTCACACTGAAGCTTTCTTT
abundance: NA
d_gene: NA
v_gene: TRBV5-1
j_gene: TRBJ1-1

CDR3aa: CASSSTSGGAYEQYF
CDR3nt: TGCGCCAGCAGTTCCACTAGCGGGGGGGCATACGAGCAGTACTTC
abundance: once
d_gene: TRBD2
v_gene: TRBV5-1
j_gene: TRBJ2-7

CDR3aa: CASTGQNNSPLHF
CDR3nt: TGTGCCAGCACAGGACAAAATAATTCACCCCTCCACTTT
abundance: NA
d_gene: NA
v_gene: TRBV28
j_gene: TRBJ1-6

CDR3aa: CASSLDSYNEQFF
CDR3nt: TGTGCCAGCAGCTTGGACAGCTACAATGAGCAGTTCTTC
abundance: NA
d_gene: NA
v_gene: TRBV7-9
j_gene: TRBJ2-1

CDR3aa: CAGRQGGHSGANVLTF
CDR3nt: TGTGCCGGACGACAGGGGGGCCACTCTGGGGCCAACGTCCTGACTTTC
abundance: NA
d_gene: TRBD1
v_gene: TRBV7-2
j_gene: TRBJ2-6

CDR3aa: CASSLVDTSNTEAFF
CDR3nt: TGTGCCAGCAGCTTAGTGGACACCTCGAACACTGAAGCTTTCTTT
abundance: once
d_gene: NA
v_gene: TRBV11-2
j_gene: TRBJ1-1

CDR3aa: CATSRNLAGNYNEQFF
CDR3nt: TGTGCCACCAGCAGGAATCTAGCGGGGAACTACAATGAGCAGTTCTTC
abundance: NA
d_gene: TRBD2
v_gene: TRBV15
j_gene: TRBJ2-1

CDR3aa: CASSIDRGDGYTF
CDR3nt: TGTGCCAGCAGTATTGACAGGGGGGATGGCTACACCTTC
abundance: NA
d_gene: TRBD1
v_gene: TRBV2
j_gene: TRBJ1-2

CDR3aa: CASRTPNNSPLHF
CDR3nt: TGTGCCAGCAGGACTCCAAATAATTCACCCCTCCACTTT
abundance: NA
d_gene: NA
v_gene: TRBV6-5
j_gene: TRBJ1-6

CDR3aa: CASSRGLSGNTIYF
CDR3nt: TGTGCCAGCAGCCGGGGACTCTCTGGAAACACCATATATTTT
abundance: NA
d_gene: NA
v_gene: TRBV7-2
j_gene: TRBJ1-3

CDR3aa: CASSPMREFEQFF
CDR3nt: TGTGCCAGCAGTCCGATGCGAGAGTTTGAGCAGTTCTTC
abundance: NA
d_gene: NA
v_gene: TRBV14
j_gene: TRBJ2-1

CDR3aa: CASTPGSFYGYTF
CDR3nt: TGCGCCAGCACACCGGGGAGCTTCTATGGCTACACCTTC
abundance: NA
d_gene: NA
v_gene: TRBV4-1
j_gene: TRBJ1-2

CDR3aa: CASGEGGGIEKLFF
CDR3nt: TGTGCCAGCGGAGAAGGGGGCGGGATTGAAAAACTGTTTTTT
abundance: few
d_gene: TRBD1
v_gene: TRBV28
j_gene: TRBJ1-4

CDR3aa: CASSQDASRGDTQYF
CDR3nt: TGTGCCAGCAGCCAAGATGCGTCTAGGGGAGATACGCAGTATTTT
abundance: NA
d_gene: NA
v_gene: TRBV3-1/TRBV3-2
j_gene: TRBJ2-3

CDR3aa: CASSRSGQGADYGYTF
CDR3nt: TGTGCCAGCAGCCGCAGCGGACAGGGGGCCGACTATGGCTACACCTTC
abundance: NA
d_gene: TRBD1
v_gene: TRBV3-1/TRBV3-2
j_gene: TRBJ1-2

CDR3aa: CASSQQGRNTEAFF
CDR3nt: TGTGCCAGCAGCCAACAGGGGAGAAACACTGAAGCTTTCTTT
abundance: NA
d_gene: TRBD1
v_gene: TRBV5-4
j_gene: TRBJ1-1

CDR3aa: CASSAEGQGNDEQFF
CDR3nt: TGTGCCAGCAGCGCCGAGGGACAGGGGAACGATGAGCAGTTCTTC
abundance: NA
d_gene: TRBD1
v_gene: TRBV9
j_gene: TRBJ2-1

CDR3aa: CASSPRRAIEKLFF
CDR3nt: TGTGCCAGCAGCCCAAGGAGAGCAATTGAAAAACTGTTTTTT
abundance: NA
d_gene: NA
v_gene: TRBV7-8
j_gene: TRBJ1-4

CDR3aa: CASSEASINEQFF
CDR3nt: TGTGCCAGCAGTGAAGCTAGCATCAATGAGCAGTTCTTC
abundance: NA
d_gene: NA
v_gene: TRBV2
j_gene: TRBJ2-1

CDR3aa: CASSPYQGGGKIFNYGYTF
CDR3nt: TGTGCCAGCTCACCGTATCAGGGGGGCGGAAAAATTTTTAACTATGGCTACACCTTC
abundance: NA
d_gene: TRBD1
v_gene: TRBV18
j_gene: TRBJ1-2

CDR3aa: CSVHRTGGNTEAFF
CDR3nt: TGCAGCGTTCATCGGACAGGGGGGAACACTGAAGCTTTCTTT
abundance: NA
d_gene: TRBD1
v_gene: TRBV29-1
j_gene: TRBJ1-1

CDR3aa: CASSDGLLNEQFF
CDR3nt: TGTGCCAGCAGTGATGGGCTTCTCAATGAGCAGTTCTTC
abundance: NA
d_gene: NA
v_gene: TRBV2
j_gene: TRBJ2-1

CDR3aa: CASSVGGGEYEQFF
CDR3nt: TGCGCCAGCAGTGTAGGCGGGGGGGAATATGAGCAGTTCTTC
abundance: NA
d_gene: TRBD2
v_gene: TRBV10-1
j_gene: TRBJ2-1

CDR3aa: CASSLVRGENTEAFF
CDR3nt: TGCGCCAGCAGCTTGGTTCGGGGGGAGAACACTGAAGCTTTCTTT
abundance: once
d_gene: NA
v_gene: TRBV5-1
j_gene: TRBJ1-1

CDR3aa: CASSLYRVSDTEAFF
CDR3nt: TGTGCCAGCAGCCTATACAGGGTTAGTGACACTGAAGCTTTCTTT
abundance: NA
d_gene: NA
v_gene: TRBV5-4
j_gene: TRBJ1-1

CDR3aa: CAWNRGSGNSPLHF
CDR3nt: TGTGCCTGGAACAGGGGATCAGGAAATTCACCCCTCCACTTT
abundance: NA
d_gene: TRBD1
v_gene: TRBV30
j_gene: TRBJ1-6

CDR3aa: CAISESGVRQPQHF
CDR3nt: TGTGCCATCAGTGAGTCCGGGGTGAGGCAGCCCCAGCATTTT
abundance: NA
d_gene: NA
v_gene: TRBV10-3
j_gene: TRBJ1-5

CDR3aa: CASSYYSNTGELFF
CDR3nt: TGTGCCAGCAGTTACTACAGTAACACCGGGGAGCTGTTTTTT
abundance: NA
d_gene: NA
v_gene: TRBV6-5
j_gene: TRBJ2-2

CDR3aa: CASSIGNAYEQYF
CDR3nt: TGTGCCAGTAGTATTGGCAATGCCTACGAGCAGTACTTC
abundance: NA
d_gene: NA
v_gene: TRBV19
j_gene: TRBJ2-7

CDR3aa: CASSRGGLTEAFF
CDR3nt: TGTGCCAGCAGCCGAGGGGGCCTCACTGAAGCTTTCTTT
abundance: NA
d_gene: TRBD1
v_gene: TRBV14
j_gene: TRBJ1-1

CDR3aa: CASRKGQATVNTIYF
CDR3nt: TGTGCCAGCAGAAAAGGGCAGGCCACGGTGAACACCATATATTTT
abundance: NA
d_gene: NA
v_gene: TRBV21-1
j_gene: TRBJ1-3

CDR3aa: CASSQAVLEETQYF
CDR3nt: TGTGCCAGCAGCCAAGCGGTATTAGAAGAGACCCAGTACTTC
abundance: NA
d_gene: NA
v_gene: TRBV3-1/TRBV3-2
j_gene: TRBJ2-5

CDR3aa: CASSLMPGSTDTQYF
CDR3nt: TGTGCCAGCAGCTTAATGCCGGGTAGCACAGATACGCAGTATTTT
abundance: NA
d_gene: NA
v_gene: TRBV7-3
j_gene: TRBJ2-3